Below are 9 T cell receptor beta chains sequenced from a single sample in a study of T cell clonality in common variable immunodeficiency. Libraries were prepared by immunoSEQ multiplex PCR; TCRdb keeps only in-frame clonotypes and omits some of them. This repertoire holds about 43,000 clones, and none appear only once. What was sequenced was peripheral blood mononuclear cells. The source of these receptors is a person aged 18-70 years in good health.

This clone was detected ten times or more. The part of the CDR3 DNA that was read is TGTGCCAGTAGTCTTGGGACAGGGGGCCGCGAG. Translation: CASSLGTGGRE. The whole CDR3 sequence reads CASSLGTGGREQYF. The chain uses TRBV19 and TRBJ2-7; 12 bases match TRBD1. Read data end 3 residues before the CDR3 end; the end is taken from the germline J gene. The V and J ends lost 5 bases and 6 bases, in that order; junction bases with no gene match: 5. Germline-derived CDR1 and CDR2 are LNHDA and SQIVND (reference sequence). The length of the CDR3 is 14 residues. Using reference TRBV19 and TRBJ2-7 for the parts outside the CDR3, the full variable domain is DGGITQSPKYLFRKEGQNVTLSCEQNLNHDAMYWYRQDPGQGLRLIYYSQIVNDFQKGDIAEGYSVSREKKESFPLTVTSAQKNPTAFYLCASSLGTGGREQYFGPGTRLTVT.

At least ten counts were recorded for this clone. The read finishes 3 residues shy of the CDR3 end, and the germline J gene is used to complete it. The V call is TRBV6-1, the J call TRBJ1-5; D perhaps matches TRBD1 (6 bases). CDR3 size: 14 residues. Trimming left V 3 bases short and J 3 bases short, with 9 bases between. Germline V gene data show CDR1 as MNHNS and CDR2 as SASEGT. CDR3 sequence: CASSDTGNNQPQHF. The covered CDR3 bases are TGTGCCAGCAGTGATACAGGGAACAATCAGCCC.

This clone was counted at least ten times. The read ends 3 residues shy of where the CDR3 ends; the end is completed using the germline J gene. The gene calls are TRBV18 and TRBJ2-2; 7 nucleotides align to TRBD1. Germline CDR1 and CDR2: KGHSH and LQKENI. The CDR3 consists of 13 residues. With V trimmed by 6 bases and J by 7 bases, 5 bases remained unmatched. CDR3 bases read: TGTGCCAGCTCTCTTGGACAGGTCGGGGAG. Translation gives CASSLGQVGE. The complete CDR3 sequence is CASSLGQVGELFF.

This clone appeared many times. The CDR3 end lies 3 residues beyond the end of the read and is filled in from the germline J gene. The chain employs TRBV5-1 and TRBJ2-7, with D maybe TRBD1 (6 bases). The germline V and J ends were trimmed by 4 bases and 0 bases, with 8 bases remaining between them. The CDR3 contains 13 residues. Germline-derived CDR1 and CDR2 are SGHRS and YFSETQ. The CDR3 bases that were read are TGCGCCAGCAGCATGGACAGCTCCTACGAG. It specifies CASSMDSSYE. The whole CDR3 sequence reads CASSMDSSYEQYF.

This clone was recorded many times. The read falls 3 residues short of the CDR3 end, and the missing part is taken from the germline J gene. The chain recombines TRBV12-3 or TRBV12-4 with TRBJ2-7; 9 bases agree with TRBD1. J was trimmed by 3 bases and V by 6 bases; bases with no gene match: 9. CDR3 length equals 15 residues. CDR3 sequence reads: CASSDPGQGIYEQYF. CDR3 DNA (partial): TGTGCCAGCAGCGACCCGGGACAGGGTATCTACGAG.

This clone was found many times. The read terminates 3 residues ahead of where the CDR3 ends, so the germline J gene completes it. The gene calls are TRBV2 and TRBJ2-3; tentative D call: TRBD2 (5 bases). The germline gives CDR1 SNHLY, CDR2 FYNNEI. Trimming stripped 8 bases from V and 2 bases from J, with 17 bases between. CDR3 size: 15 residues. The sequenced CDR3 bases are TGTGCCAGCGGTACCGTGGGCGGGTCCACAGATACG. Translating gives CASGTVGGSTDT. The complete CDR3 reads CASGTVGGSTDTQYF.

This clone was counted ten times or more. This CDR3 is CASSEGRDTEAFF. CDR3 DNA (partial): TGTGCCAGCAGTGAAGGAAGGGACACTGAA. V and J are TRBV6-1 and TRBJ1-1; no definite D call. The read falls 3 residues short of the CDR3 end, and the missing part is taken from the germline J gene. V lost 1 base and J 3 bases, leaving 6 bases between the germline ends. CDR1 is MNHNS, CDR2 SASEGT, per germline. The CDR3 is 13 amino acids.

This clone came up a few times. The read terminates 3 residues ahead of where the CDR3 ends, so the germline J gene completes it. This chain links TRBV2 with TRBJ2-7, with D maybe TRBD2 (5 bases). The V gene lost 6 bases and the J gene lost 1 base, with 13 bases spanning the gap. Germline CDR1 and CDR2: SNHLY and FYNNEI. This CDR3 contains 14 residues. The CDR3 sequence: CASRSISASYEQYF. Partial CDR3 DNA: TGTGCCAGCAGGAGTATTAGCGCGTCCTACGAG.

In its sample, this clone was seen many times. From the germline J gene comes the end of the CDR3, since the read stops 3 residues before it. The V and J genes are TRBV6-2 or TRBV6-3 and TRBJ2-5; possibly TRBD2 for D (6 bases). The CDR3 spans 14 residues. V was trimmed by 5 bases and J by 4 bases, leaving 14 bases between them. Germline V gene data show CDR1 as MNHEY and CDR2 as SVGEGT. The CDR3 loop reads CASSLGLTGETQYF. CDR3 bases read: TGTGCCAGCAGTCTGGGACTGACGGGAGAGACC.